This TCR beta chain was identified in a study of cytomegalovirus exposure and HLA in healthy donors. Study outcomes and limitations: The authors listed 164 TCR beta chains as cytomegalovirus-associated. Reports state that TCR beta sequences accurately predicted most subjects' HLA-A and HLA-B alleles. Rare TCR sequences predominated, though certain public TCRs were found in many donors.

The ends were cut back, 3 bases at V and 13 bases at J, with 15 bases in the middle. Germline CDR1 is LNHDA and CDR2 is SQIVND (reference sequence). The length of the CDR3 is 12 residues. The PCR had 60 Vbeta and 13 Jbeta primers. Per the authors' pipeline: A follow-up analysis tallied 60 million to 85 million unique TCR beta chains, some 11 million shared. Measured with immunoSEQ multiplex PCR; TCRdb has only the in-frame clones, and not every one. V and J calls and clone size come straight from that table; D and trimming were deduced from the DNA. The profile shows 80,000 to 130,000 clones, 70% to 80% of them singletons. In regard to this clone: The target antigen is unknown.

V is TRBV19 and J is TRBJ1-2; D possibly corresponds to TRBD1 (6 bases). The sequenced sample was PBMCs. The source is a female donor in good health and CMV-seropositive. The CDR3 spells CASSIRGRPGTF. CDR3 coding DNA: TGTGCCAGTAGTATCAGGGGACGGCCTGGCACCTTC.